These 8 T cell receptor beta chains originate from one sample sequenced in a study of T cell responses to AZD1222 COVID-19 vaccine. Measured with immunoSEQ multiplex PCR; TCRdb has only the in-frame clones, and not every one. The sample lists roughly 200,000 clones; 88% were seen once. This specimen consisted of peripheral blood, obtained on day 0 of AZD1222 vaccination. The origin of the receptors is an adult in good health.

The V gene is TRBV28, the J gene TRBJ2-7; the D gene is possibly TRBD1 (5 bases). Germline V gives CDR1 MDHEN, CDR2 SYDVKM. This CDR3 region has 13 residues. Trimming took 5 bases from V and 0 from J, leaving 8 bases between them. This CDR3 reads CASSQGSSYEQYF. The DNA of the CDR3 is TGTGCCAGCAGTCAGGGCTCCTCCTACGAGCAGTACTTC.

This chain joins TRBV10-3 and TRBJ2-1; the D gene is possibly TRBD2 (6 bases). Per the germline V gene, CDR1 is ENHRY and CDR2 is SYGVKD. This CDR3 has 13 amino acids. Trimming removed 6 bases from V and 4 bases from J, with 10 bases in between. As DNA, the CDR3 is TGTGCCATCAGCCCCGGGGGTTACAATGAGCAGTTCTTC. It translates to CAISPGGYNEQFF.

The rearrangement links TRBV5-1 to TRBJ1-5; D perhaps matches TRBD1 (6 bases). Germline V lookup: CDR1 SGHRS, CDR2 YFSETQ. V was cut by 4 bases and J by 1 base, with 12 bases left in between. There are 15 residues in the CDR3. In nucleotides, the CDR3 is TGCGCCAGCAGCACAGGAACAGGGAGCAATCAGCCCCAGCATTTT. This sequence encodes CASSTGTGSNQPQHF.

CDR3: CASSTQQGGFGYTF. In DNA form, the CDR3 reads TGTGCCAGCAGCACACAACAAGGAGGGTTTGGCTACACCTTC. The gene calls are TRBV9 and TRBJ1-2; D ambiguous. The V and J ends lost 4 bases and 7 bases respectively, with 17 bases between them. There are 14 residues in the CDR3. The germline CDR1 and CDR2 sequences are SGDLS and YYNGEE.

The rearrangement uses TRBV2 and TRBJ1-4; D is perhaps TRBD1 (6 bases). Trimming took off 0 bases at V and 7 bases at J, with 12 bases between the two ends. From germline, CDR1 is SNHLY and CDR2 FYNNEI. The CDR3 is 15 residues long. This CDR3 is CASSEASDSSEKLFF. In DNA, the CDR3 is TGTGCCAGCAGTGAAGCGTCGGACAGTAGTGAAAAACTGTTTTTT.

This chain connects TRBV12-3 or TRBV12-4 to TRBJ1-4, with D uncertain. Trimming stripped 6 bases from V and 5 bases from J, with 7 bases between. The CDR3 contains 12 residues. CDR3 loop: CASSPGNEKLFF. The CDR3 nucleotides read TGTGCCAGCAGCCCCGGGAATGAAAAACTGTTTTTT.

This clone was seen a few times. This chain joins TRBV27 and TRBJ2-1; unclear D gene. Germline lookup yields CDR1 MNHEY and CDR2 SMNVEV (reference sequence). V was clipped by 5 bases and J by 0 bases, with 8 bases between them. The CDR3 runs to 14 residues. CDR3: CASSRASSYNEQFF. Written as DNA, the CDR3 is TGTGCCAGCAGTCGGGCTAGCTCCTACAATGAGCAGTTCTTC.

The V and J genes are TRBV2 and TRBJ1-1; D uncertain. Trimming removed 4 bases at V and 4 bases at J, with 10 bases between. CDR3 size: 13 residues. Per the germline V gene, CDR1 is SNHLY and CDR2 is FYNNEI. The chain's CDR3 is CASSGELSTEAFF. The CDR3 coding sequence is TGTGCCAGCAGTGGGGAGTTAAGCACTGAAGCTTTCTTT.